What follows are 24 T cell receptor beta chains derived from one specimen sequenced in a study of PD-1 blockade in mismatch repair-deficient tumors. The data were produced by immunoSEQ multiplex PCR, yet TCRdb's version contains in-frame clones alone and is incomplete. The data show about 100,000 clones, 70% to 85% seen once. Here the sequenced sample was peripheral blood, taken approximately 35 weeks after starting pembrolizumab. The source of these receptors is an adult with mismatch repair-deficient cancer.

The CDR3 nucleotides are TGTGCCAGCAGCTTAGAAGAATTCCGTGAGCAGTTCTTC. Its translation is CASSLEEFREQFF. V and J are TRBV7-2 and TRBJ2-1; D ambiguous. The V end lost 1 base, the J end lost 9 bases, and 10 bases lay between the germline ends. There are 13 residues in the CDR3. Germline CDR1 and CDR2: SGHTA and FQGNSA.

This clone was counted only a few times. This chain links TRBV7-8 with TRBJ1-1, with D unresolved. The V end was cut by 1 base, the J end by 8 bases, with 8 bases between. The CDR3 totals 12 residues. Looked up from germline, CDR1 is SGHVS and CDR2 is FQNEAQ. The CDR3 region has the DNA TGTGCCAGCAGCTTAGTTACAGTGGAAGCTTTCTTT. It yields the protein CASSLVTVEAFF.

The chain employs TRBV2 and TRBJ1-1; the D is unclear. This CDR3 is built from 13 residues. The germline V and J ends were trimmed by 3 bases and 7 bases, with 12 bases remaining between them. Germline V lookup: CDR1 SNHLY, CDR2 FYNNEI. Written as DNA, the CDR3 is TGTGCCAGCAGTGAGCCGGAAGTTAGTGAAGCTTTCTTT. Translated, it gives CASSEPEVSEAFF.

The table lists this clone with a few counts. The chain links TRBV5-4 to TRBJ2-3; 7 bases are shared with TRBD2. This CDR3 is built from 14 residues. CDR1 and CDR2 (germline): SGHNT, YYREEE (reference sequence). J was trimmed by 2 bases and V by 1 base; bases with no gene match: 1. CDR3 nucleotides: TGTGCCAGCAGCTTGCGACTAGCCACAGATACGCAGTATTTT. Translated, it gives CASSLRLATDTQYF.

This rearrangement joins TRBV6-1 to TRBJ2-4; no clear D. V was pared by 1 base and J by 5 bases, with 6 bases between. Germline assignment: CDR1 MNHNS and CDR2 SASEGT. This CDR3 spans 13 amino acids. CDR3 sequence reads: CASSEGRENIQYF. The CDR3 nucleotides are TGTGCCAGCAGTGAAGGCCGAGAAAACATTCAGTACTTC.

The rearrangement joins TRBV6-1 to TRBJ2-3; 11 nucleotides agree with TRBD2. The germline gives CDR1 MNHNS, CDR2 SASEGT. The junction had 4 bases not matched to a gene; V was cut back by 1 base and J by 1 base. This CDR3 is 17 amino acids long. The CDR3 region has the DNA TGTGCCAGCAGTGAAGTTGGGACTAGCGGCGGCACAGATACGCAGTATTTT. Amino acid sequence: CASSEVGTSGGTDTQYF.

This chain links TRBV5-6 with TRBJ1-2, with D possibly matching TRBD1 (6 bases). V shed 1 base and J shed 3 bases, with 13 bases lying between them. Germline lookup yields CDR1 SGHDT and CDR2 YYEEEE. The CDR3 contains 15 residues. CDR3 sequence (DNA): TGTGCCAGCAGCTTGCTGTCTGGGGGGCACTATGGCTACACCTTC. It yields the protein CASSLLSGGHYGYTF.

The V and J genes are TRBV11-2 and TRBJ2-5, with D perhaps matching TRBD2 (6 bases). From germline, CDR1 is SGHAT and CDR2 FQNNGV. This CDR3 has 17 residues. Trimming shortened V by 5 bases and J by 0 bases, and 19 bases separated the two germline ends. The CDR3 DNA follows: TGTGCCAGCAGCCTCGCACGGGGCGGGGCGTACCAAGAGACCCAGTACTTC. This translates into CASSLARGGAYQETQYF.

This clone was observed a single time. This chain joins TRBV6-1 and TRBJ1-3; weak D call: TRBD1 (5 bases). V dropped 4 bases and J dropped 0 bases, with 10 bases sitting between them. The CDR3 has 15 residues. CDR1 and CDR2 from the germline V gene are MNHNS and SASEGT. The CDR3 sequence is CASSVGRSSGNTIYF. The CDR3 DNA reads TGTGCCAGCAGTGTGGGACGTAGCTCTGGAAACACCATATATTTT.

This chain links TRBV6-6 with TRBJ2-3; D remains ambiguous. The germline CDR1 and CDR2 sequences are MNHNY and SVGAGI (reference sequence). This CDR3 is built from 13 residues. The V end was cut by 2 bases, the J end by 6 bases, with 9 bases between. CDR3: CASSYTPADTQYF. CDR3 DNA sequence: TGTGCCAGCAGTTACACCCCAGCTGATACGCAGTATTTT.

CDR3 DNA sequence: TGTGCCAGCAGCGCAGGGACTAGCGGGAATTCTGGAGAGACCCAGTACTTC. Its protein is CASSAGTSGNSGETQYF. V gene TRBV9 combines with J gene TRBJ2-5; 13 nucleotides align to TRBD2. There are 17 residues in the CDR3. The germline V gene has CDR1 SGDLS and CDR2 YYNGEE. V dropped 3 bases and J dropped 4; count of bases not matched to a gene: 9.

The chain is built from TRBV5-1 and TRBJ2-7; tentatively, D is TRBD2 (6 bases). This CDR3 is built from 15 residues. CDR1 and CDR2 (germline): SGHRS, YFSETQ. V lost 5 bases and J lost 0, with 15 bases in between. The DNA of the CDR3 is TGCGCCAGCAGAAGAGACGCGGGAAGCTCCTACGAGCAGTACTTC. This encodes CASRRDAGSSYEQYF.

This clone has a handful of counts. The genes are TRBV25-1 and TRBJ2-2; D is unresolved. The CDR3 contains 11 residues. Trimming took off 6 bases at V and 7 bases at J, with 6 bases between the two ends. The germline gives CDR1 MGHDK, CDR2 SYGVNS. The CDR3 loop reads CASRGNGELFF. Here the CDR3 DNA reads TGTGCCAGCAGGGGCAACGGGGAGCTGTTTTTT. The full variable domain, in which reference TRBV25-1 and TRBJ2-2 provide the parts outside the CDR3, is EADIYQTPRYLVIGTGKKITLECSQTMGHDKMYWYQQDPGMELHLIHYSYGVNSTEKGDLSSESTVSRIRTEHFPLTLESARPSHTSQYLCASRGNGELFFGEGSRLTVL.

V and J are TRBV6-1 and TRBJ2-1; possibly TRBD2 for D (6 bases). From germline, CDR1 is MNHNS and CDR2 SASEGT. The CDR3 extends over 14 amino acids. The ends were cut back, 4 bases at V and 6 bases at J, with 13 bases in the middle. CDR3 region: CASSGQTRANEQFF. CDR3 coding DNA: TGTGCCAGCAGTGGACAGACTAGGGCCAATGAGCAGTTCTTC.

The V and J genes are TRBV5-8 and TRBJ2-1; D not certain. From germline, CDR1 is SGHTS and CDR2 YDEGEE. The CDR3 has 15 residues. V lost 0 bases to trimming and J lost 0 bases, with 7 bases between them. The CDR3 is CASSLDASSYNEQFF. For the CDR3, the DNA is TGTGCCAGCAGCTTGGACGCGAGCTCCTACAATGAGCAGTTCTTC.

This sequence joins TRBV28 and TRBJ2-1; D remains unclear. The CDR3 covers 15 residues. Germline V gives CDR1 MDHEN, CDR2 SYDVKM. Trimming stripped 1 base from V and 8 bases from J, with 15 bases between. The CDR3 spells CASSLLSFGKDEQFF. For the CDR3, the DNA is TGTGCCAGCAGTTTATTGTCCTTTGGGAAGGATGAGCAGTTCTTC. The variable domain in full, with the rest retrieved from reference TRBV28 and TRBJ2-1, is DVKVTQSSRYLVKRTGEKVFLECVQDMDHENMFWYRQDPGLGLRLIYFSYDVKMKEKGDIPEGYSVSREKKERFSLILESASTNQTSMYLCASSLLSFGKDEQFFGPGTRLTVL.

This chain links TRBV5-8 with TRBJ2-5, with D perhaps matching TRBD1 or TRBD2 (5 bases each). V was clipped by 4 bases and J by 4 bases, with 20 bases between them. The CDR3 covers 16 residues. Germline CDR1 and CDR2: SGHTS and YDEGEE. The CDR3 is CASSHLLQGEGETQYF. CDR3 nucleotides: TGTGCCAGCAGCCACCTCCTTCAGGGCGAGGGAGAGACCCAGTACTTC.

The V gene is TRBV19, the J gene TRBJ1-1; no definite D call. V lost 3 bases and J 3 bases, leaving 8 bases between the germline ends. CDR3 length equals 13 residues. In germline, CDR1 is LNHDA, CDR2 SQIVND (reference sequence). This CDR3 is CASSIWVDTEAFF. CDR3 in DNA: TGTGCCAGTAGTATTTGGGTGGACACTGAAGCTTTCTTT.

The gene calls are TRBV7-9 and TRBJ2-2, with a tentative D call TRBD1 (6 bases). The germline CDR1 and CDR2 sequences are SEHNR and FQNEAQ (reference sequence). Between the trimmed V and J ends, which lost 5 bases and 4 bases, there was a span of 11 bases. This CDR3 spans 14 amino acids. CDR3 amino acids: CASSPRGITGELFF. CDR3 bases: TGTGCCAGCAGCCCGAGGGGGATCACCGGGGAGCTGTTTTTT.

Worth noting for this clone: The same CDR3 can be traced to other DNA sequences in this sample. The J gene is TRBJ2-7, the V gene TRBV5-1, with D tentatively TRBD2 (5 bases). The V and J ends lost 3 bases and 4 bases respectively, with 8 bases between them. Germline-derived CDR1 and CDR2 are SGHRS and YFSETQ. This CDR3 has 12 residues. The CDR3 sequence is CASSSDLYEQYF. The CDR3, as DNA: TGCGCCAGCAGCTCGGACTTGTACGAGCAGTACTTC.

The chain employs TRBV4-1 and TRBJ2-3; D might be TRBD1 (5 bases). CDR1 is MGHRA, CDR2 YSYEKL, per germline. The length of the CDR3 is 15 residues. V gave up 2 bases and J gave up 2 bases, with 11 bases separating them. For the CDR3, the DNA is TGCGCCAGCAGCCAACAGGGTTTTATCACAGATACGCAGTATTTT. This sequence encodes CASSQQGFITDTQYF.

This chain's CDR3 is CASSEPQTGGIPGYTF. The CDR3 region has the DNA TGTGCCAGCAGTGAACCCCAGACAGGGGGCATACCTGGCTACACCTTC. V and J are TRBV25-1 and TRBJ1-2, with 10 nucleotides matching TRBD1. Looked up from germline, CDR1 is MGHDK and CDR2 is SYGVNS. Losses at the gene ends were 2 bases for V and 7 bases for J; bases not matched to a gene: 10. This CDR3 comprises 16 residues.

This clone was seen a handful of times. The chain has TRBV25-1 and TRBJ1-3; D ambiguous. The CDR3 totals 18 residues. V was clipped by 0 bases and J by 0 bases, with 15 bases between them. Looked up from germline, CDR1 is MGHDK and CDR2 is SYGVNS. CDR3: CASSEYYPLGNSGNTIYF. In DNA, the CDR3 is TGTGCCAGCAGTGAATATTACCCCTTAGGCAACTCTGGAAACACCATATATTTT. Complete variable domain (other parts from reference TRBV25-1 and TRBJ1-3): EADIYQTPRYLVIGTGKKITLECSQTMGHDKMYWYQQDPGMELHLIHYSYGVNSTEKGDLSSESTVSRIRTEHFPLTLESARPSHTSQYLCASSEYYPLGNSGNTIYFGEGSWLTVV.

The gene calls are TRBV7-3 and TRBJ2-1, with 8 bases that match TRBD2. Looked up from germline, CDR1 is SGHTA and CDR2 is FQGTGA. There are 16 residues in the CDR3. V shed 4 bases and J 5 bases; nucleotides not matched to a gene: 10. The CDR3 DNA follows: TGTGCCAGCAGCTCAGAAGGCGGGAGGTATGACAATGAGCAGTTCTTC. It codes for CASSSEGGRYDNEQFF.